This paragraph covers one T cell receptor (beta chain) sequence. The clone's antigen remains unknown. The record has no base qualities; no much larger clone is one base away. This sample is drawn from a study of cytomegalovirus exposure and HLA in healthy donors (TCRdb year 2017). Notes on the research overall: An earlier analysis of more than 550 of the donors reported 250 to 350 Gb of sequence data and around 120 million unique TCR beta sequences obtained from 150 million to 200 million T cells. Across around 400 genotyped donors of the cohort, an average of about 240,000 unique TCR beta nucleotide sequences per donor were sequenced, and roughly 17% of those sequences were non-productive. Donor age, sex, ethnicity and CMV serostatus were compiled together with the repertoire data. An earlier analysis of several hundred of the donors used high-throughput TCR beta sequencing to judge whether each TCR beta V gene segment behaved as functional or pseudogenic. Rather than using new phenotypic data, the later analysis identified candidate immune exposures from TCR beta sequences and from how often those sequences occurred across donors. The genetic ancestry cluster associated with self-reported Caucasian donors included about four fifths of the roughly 380 genotyped donors. An early release covering roughly 580 HLA-typed donors comprised 300 to 350 gigabases of sequencing data and around 80 million unique TCR sequences. Because of strong linkage in the cohort, roughly 5 DR-DQ haplotypes were treated as single units for association and clustering. HLA typing covered class I and class II loci at four-digit resolution. Every repertoire in the discovery cohort had been generated on one and the same sequencing platform. The study aimed to test whether signatures of past pathogen exposure could be identified by cataloging public T cell receptors. The T cell repertoires of several hundred subjects were profiled by immunosequencing and related to cytomegalovirus serostatus. Typing coverage varied by locus: roughly 629-640 donors for A, B, C, DRB1 and DQB1; roughly 500 for DQA1; more than 600 for DPA1; roughly 450 for DPB1. In addition to the first cohort of approximately 650 subjects, a separate validation cohort of approximately 110 different subjects was used. To predict cytomegalovirus infection status, the study brought together high-throughput TCR immunosequencing, statistical association of individual TCRs with disease status, and machine learning. A later analysis re-analyzed previously published TCR beta repertoires from 600 to 850 donors and added high-resolution HLA genotyping to study TCR occurrence patterns. A later genetic analysis used genome-wide SNP genotypes for about 55% of the 666 donors, treating that subset as a discovery cohort.

The cohort consisted of 666 healthy bone marrow donors. At the time of sampling, every cohort member was nominally healthy, though immune exposures that went unrecorded were likely present. The donor tested CMV seronegative, placing the donor among the 350 or so seronegative members of the cohort. Each donor provided a peripheral blood sample, and peripheral blood mononuclear cells were used for TCR beta sequencing. The Qiagen DNeasy Blood Extraction Kit was used to extract genomic DNA from the blood cell samples. Study-wide conclusions, independent of this receptor: Roughly uniform sequencing depth across donors was assumed in presence/absence analyses, although this assumption may not hold. A few of the identified cytomegalovirus-associated TCR beta chains were confirmed in vitro to be specific for cytomegalovirus antigens. According to a later genetic analysis, donors in an Asian-associated ancestry cluster had fewer N-insertions in productive TCRs than the roughly 670-donor mean. According to the authors, the approach could potentially be generalized to other disease states and immunological phenotypes. An association between a missense DCLRE1C variant and V-gene and J-gene trimming of TCR beta chains was found in a later genetic analysis and replicated in an independent cohort. While some public TCRs were present in many individuals, most TCR sequences turned up only very rarely across donors. Linkage disequilibrium might explain the correlated functional status among segregating V segments, but an unknown experimental factor could not be ruled out. Broadly in line with IMGT annotations, most TCR beta V segments showed up in productive rearrangements about 90% or about 30% of the time in an earlier analysis of about 500 of the donors. According to a later analysis, most CMV-associated TCR beta chains appeared to be HLA-restricted, and the HLA associations seemed to be driven largely by CMV exposure. A total of some 180 TCR beta chains were listed by the study as associated with cytomegalovirus. Because HLA typing was missing for some donors at each locus, association tests included only the typed subset. In this cohort, only TCR beta chains were sequenced, and detectable features were limited by the absence of alpha or paired-chain data. The earlier analysis of around 600 of the donors excluded approximately 17 rarely observed V segments, including chromosome 9 orphons, because counts were too low. A later analysis associated about 17,000 TCR beta sequences with specific HLA alleles at a false discovery rate of 0.05. According to a later analysis, parvovirus B19, influenza, CMV and Epstein-Barr virus appeared linked to several top co-occurrence clusters. According to a later analysis, TCR association rates differed among HLA loci, with DRB1 alleles showing the most associated TCRs and HLA-C alleles showing the fewest. A further reported finding was that TCR beta sequences accurately predicted the HLA-A and HLA-B alleles for most subjects in the first cohort. CMV serostatus was the only immune exposure information available for the cohort. In both the original and validation cohorts, the classifier was reported to diagnose cytomegalovirus status with high specificity and sensitivity. The 87-base-pair reads could not distinguish some IMGT-functional V segments, including TRBV6-2 and TRBV6-3, so those segments were excluded. When HLA alleles, especially DR and DQ, strongly co-occurred, TCR associations were difficult to assign to individual alleles. Compared with equally common non-associated chains, HLA-associated TCR beta chains in a later analysis were more clonally expanded and had lower generation probabilities. The sequencing pipeline was judged likely to have produced a cluster of highly shared sequence variants as a technical artifact.

The library relied on the immunoSEQ multiplex PCR assay. For the multiplex PCR, a mixture combining 60 forward primers for TCR Vbeta segments and 13 reverse primers for TCR Jbeta segments was used. A multiplex PCR assay on genomic DNA amplified the CDR3 region of rearranged TCR beta genes. The Illumina HiSeq System was used to sequence the amplified TCR beta libraries as 87-base-pair reads. Concerning the study's data processing: In a later analysis, tens of millions of unique TCR beta chains were counted across the 666 repertoires, and roughly 11 million of these chains were shared by at least two donors. Raw reads were error-corrected and collapsed into unique sequences by a nearest-neighbor algorithm in which closely related sequences were merged to remove PCR and sequencing errors. To assign V, D and J gene segments, CDR3 sequences were aligned to IMGT reference sequences. For a sequence to be retained, a match of at least six nucleotides was required to both a V gene segment and a J gene segment. Rearrangements were classified as productive when the CDR3 lacked stop codons and remained in frame with V and J, and all other rearrangements were classified as non-productive. CDR3 was defined according to IMGT convention as the region running from the second conserved V-encoded cysteine to the conserved J-encoded phenylalanine. In an earlier analysis of just under 600 of the donors, sequences lacking an unambiguous match to a single V gene segment were excluded. An earlier analysis of 587 of the donors called V segments functional above 56.7% productive rearrangements and segregating when the between-donor standard deviation exceeded 5%. To diagnose cytomegalovirus status from the catalog of TCR beta chain sequences, a statistical classification framework was built. A later analysis assigned V and J genes by comparing TCR nucleotide sequences with IMGT/GENE-DB human TR gene sequences. A later analysis assigned CDR3 sequences and most-parsimonious VDJ recombination scenarios with the TCRdist pipeline. In a later analysis, every TCR beta chain was defined by the combination of its CDR3 amino acid sequence and its V-gene family, and reads without a unique V-gene family were dropped. A later analysis removed 592 highly shared, low-generation-probability nucleotide sequences to deal with suspected cross-contamination and a sequencing artifact. For each public chain, a later analysis derived a clonal expansion index from normalized ranks of inferred template counts within each repertoire. In a later analysis, generation probabilities were computed with a VDJ recombination model fitted to out-of-frame rearrangements, and the resulting probabilities were checked against IGoR. A later analysis scored TCR-TCR, TCR-HLA and TCR-CMV co-occurrence with hypergeometric tests, applying a repertoire-size bias correction to TCR pairs. A later analysis estimated false discovery rates by permuting HLA or CMV assignments 20 times. In a later analysis, co-occurring TCRs were grouped with DBSCAN, and TCRdist sequence similarity was added when clustering was performed within HLA-allele-positive subsets. For co-occurrence clustering, repertoires with fewer than 30,000 or more than 120,000 public chains were excluded, along with several repertoires with anomalous nucleotide sharing. TCRdb carries this immuneACCESS record with in-frame sequences only. Its versions omit some clonotypes, under half of them owing to an unresolved V gene in the studies checked, with the rest unexplained. V and J calls plus clone size are reproduced from that table; the DNA served to infer D and trimming. The sample table lists more than 85,000 clones, over 60% of them with a count of one. In total, the top ten clones hold approximately 1.3% of the sample.

From cysteine to phenylalanine, the CDR3 is 13 amino acids long. The kept DNA is CDR3 alone, 39 bases in frame from the first base. V has 2 bases trimmed and J has 10 bases trimmed; junction bases matching no gene number 4. CDR1 and CDR2 are drawn from the germline V gene: MNHEY, SVGAGI. This clonotype was obtained from a woman aged 25-40 years in good health and CMV-seronegative. Specimen: PBMCs. The chain is encoded by TRBV6-5 joined to TRBJ1-2, with TRBD1 identical over 10 junction bases. The DNA sequence follows: TGTGCCAGCAGTTACGAGACAGGGGGCGTCTACACCTTC. Its product reads: CASSYETGGVYTF.